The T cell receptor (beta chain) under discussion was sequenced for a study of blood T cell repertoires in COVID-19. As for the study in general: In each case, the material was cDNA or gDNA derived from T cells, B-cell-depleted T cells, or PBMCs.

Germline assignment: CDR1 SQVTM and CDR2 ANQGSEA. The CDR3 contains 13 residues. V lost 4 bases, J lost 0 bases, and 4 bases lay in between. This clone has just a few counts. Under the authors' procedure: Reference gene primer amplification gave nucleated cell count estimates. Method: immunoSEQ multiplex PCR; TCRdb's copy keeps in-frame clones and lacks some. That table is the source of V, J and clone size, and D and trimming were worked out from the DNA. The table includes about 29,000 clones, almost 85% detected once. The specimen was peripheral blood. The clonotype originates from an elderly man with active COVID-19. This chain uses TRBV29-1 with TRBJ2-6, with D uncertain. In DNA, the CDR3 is TGCAGCGTTGCATTCTCTGGGGCCAACGTCCTGACTTTC. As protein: CSVAFSGANVLTF.